This T cell receptor beta chain was sequenced for a study of response to subunit inactivated influenza vaccine. For this clonotype: Antigen: not known. The CDR3 does not close with the conserved phenylalanine or tryptophan, likely indicating a read error. The limits of the CDR3 on the DNA are not certain, so only TCRdb's listed CDR3 is given.

Whole-study results and caveats: New T cells are recruited in small numbers by each seasonal influenza vaccination, according to the authors' suggestion.

Germline loops: CDR1 SGHRS, CDR2 YFSETQ. The CDR3 comprises 8 residues, both ends counted. TCRdb processed the RT-PCR reads anew with MiXCR; each CDR3 protein has one entry. The sample has roughly 460,000 distinct CDR3 sequences; approximately 10% are singletons. The chain links TRBV5-1 to TRBJ2-3. This receptor was identified in a man in his fifties or sixties who received an inactivated influenza vaccine. The source was PBMCs from blood, collected 45 days after vaccination. This CDR3 reads CASSSRVS.